This T cell receptor (beta chain) was identified in a study of response to subunit inactivated influenza vaccine. Trimming cost V 0 bases and J 0 bases; bases outside gene matches: 3. The CDR3 has 16 amino acids. CDR1 LGHNA and CDR2 YSLEER come from the germline V gene. Concerning this clonotype itself: Its specificity is not known.

TCRdb re-called the RT-PCR reads through MiXCR, storing one row per CDR3 protein. The sample has more than 450,000 distinct CDR3 sequences, around 11% seen once. Study findings and constraints: After each seasonal influenza vaccination, few new T cells are recruited, the authors suggested.

The same sample was also studied in work on T cells expressing NK-cell markers. As reported in that work: The authors generated TCR beta cDNA through 5'RACE template switching with UMIs. In a handful of donors, dominant clonotypes made up about 28.3-60.1% of CD3+CD56-NKG2C+ cells. It remained uncertain whether the expanded NKG2C+ T cell clones were specific for HCMV antigens.

The sample here was PBMCs from blood, taken on the day of vaccination. The TCR comes from a man aged 50 to 60 who received an inactivated influenza vaccine. This chain links TRBV4-3 with TRBJ2-3; 7 bases agree with TRBD2. The CDR3 bases are TGCGCCAGCAGCCAAGAATGGCGGGGGAGCACAGATACGCAGTATTTT. Translating gives CASSQEWRGSTDTQYF.